Following are 5 T cell receptor beta chains from one sample sequenced in a study of beta chain features in type 1 diabetes (dated by TCRdb to the late 2010s). Library preparation employed the immunoSEQ multiplex PCR assay. The High Capacity cDNA Reverse Transcription Kit was used to reverse transcribe all of the isolated RNA, meaning that expressed TCRB transcripts were what got sequenced. TCRdb retrieved this table from immuneACCESS and kept in-frame rearrangements only. Not all clones are present; in checked studies, unresolved V genes account for under half, and no reason is known for the remainder. The sample has about 900,000 clones on record, roughly 15% of them singletons. In total, the top ten clones hold 0.023% of the sample. Sequenced input: naive CD4+ T cells from blood. In the paper's terms, the cell subset or site label means: true naive CD4+ T cells. These receptors all stem from a woman younger than 30 in good health.

This clone has only a few counts. J is TRBJ2-2 and V is TRBV7-9, with no clear D. The CDR3 consists of 12 residues. Per the germline V gene, CDR1 is SEHNR and CDR2 is FQNEAQ (reference sequence). Trimming cost V 4 bases and J 4 bases, with 4 bases left between them. CDR3 nucleotides: TGTGCCAGCAGCTCCTCCACCGGGGAGCTGTTTTTT. It codes for CASSSSTGELFF.

Details on this clone: Other DNA sequences in the sample encode the same CDR3. The chain combines TRBV6-6 with TRBJ1-1; D remains unclear. V was cut by 5 bases and J by 1 base, with 11 bases left in between. CDR3 size: 14 residues. Germline CDR1 MNHNY, CDR2 SVGAGI (reference sequence). The CDR3 coding sequence is TGTGCCAGCAGTGCCAGGACGGGGAACACTGAAGCTTTCTTT. The encoded protein is CASSARTGNTEAFF.

The chain combines TRBV4-2 with TRBJ2-5, with D tentatively TRBD2 (6 bases). V was cut by 1 base and J by 2 bases, with 14 bases left in between. Germline CDR1 reads LGHNA; CDR2 reads YNFKEQ. The CDR3 sequence is 16 residues long. The CDR3 nucleotides are TGTGCCAGCAGCCAAGGCGGGACCCAACGGCAAGAGACCCAGTACTTC. Translation: CASSQGGTQRQETQYF.

The rearrangement joins TRBV28 to TRBJ2-1, with 9 positions matching TRBD2. The ends lost 5 bases at V and 6 bases at J; junction bases unmatched: 8. CDR1 MDHEN and CDR2 SYDVKM come from the germline V gene. CDR3 length: 15 residues. The CDR3 nucleotides are TGTGCCAGCAGTCCCCCCGGCGGGAGGGCCAATGAGCAGTTCTTC. It translates to CASSPPGGRANEQFF.

The genes are TRBV7-2 and TRBJ2-7; the D gene is possibly TRBD1 (5 bases). Germline-derived CDR1 and CDR2 are SGHTA and FQGNSA. The CDR3 length is 13 residues. Between the trimmed V and J ends, which lost 5 bases and 0 bases, there was a span of 8 bases. The CDR3 sequence is CASSLGHSYEQYF. As DNA, the CDR3 is TGTGCCAGCAGCCTAGGACACTCCTACGAGCAGTACTTC.